The present T cell receptor (beta chain) was sequenced within a study of T cells after yellow fever vaccination. Findings and caveats of the study: One caveat is that FACS-sorted repertoires could contain abundant clonotypes contaminating from the bulk population. Booster samples showed a return of most primary-vaccination clones (around 96% CD4, about 85% CD8). The study found a weaker secondary response that peaked faster, day 5 versus 15.

5'RACE template switching added a universal primer site and UMIs to TCR cDNA. From the 5' RACE reads, TCRdb called clonotypes with MiXCR, one entry per CDR3 protein. Of about 210,000 distinct CDR3 sequences in the sample, about 3% were seen once. The table lists this clonotype with a few counts. The antigen is unknown. The CDR3 is 15 residues long. CDR1 is DFQATT and CDR2 is SNEGSKA in the germline V gene (reference sequence). Trimming took off 3 bases at V and 3 bases at J, with 15 bases between the two ends. This chain connects TRBV20-1 to TRBJ2-1, with D possibly being TRBD2 (6 bases). Sequencing was performed on CD4+ T cells sorted from PBMCs, taken 10 days after the yellow fever booster vaccination. This TCR was sampled from a man younger than 35 who received the YFV17D yellow fever vaccine. The CDR3 is CSASYGLRFYNEQFF. The DNA for the CDR3 is TGCAGTGCTAGTTATGGACTAAGATTCTACAATGAGCAGTTCTTC.